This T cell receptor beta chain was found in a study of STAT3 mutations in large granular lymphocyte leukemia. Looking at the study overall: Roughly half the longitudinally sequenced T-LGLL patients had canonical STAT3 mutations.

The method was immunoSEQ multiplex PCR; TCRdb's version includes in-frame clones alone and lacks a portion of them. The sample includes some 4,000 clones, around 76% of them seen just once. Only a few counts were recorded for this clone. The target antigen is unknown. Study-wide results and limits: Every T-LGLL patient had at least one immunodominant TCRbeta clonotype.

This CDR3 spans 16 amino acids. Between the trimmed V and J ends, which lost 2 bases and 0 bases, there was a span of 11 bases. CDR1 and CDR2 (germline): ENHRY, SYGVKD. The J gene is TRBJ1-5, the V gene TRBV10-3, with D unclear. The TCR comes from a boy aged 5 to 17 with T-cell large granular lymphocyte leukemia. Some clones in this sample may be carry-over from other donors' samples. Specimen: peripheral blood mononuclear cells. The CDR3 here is CAISEGRTTSNQPQHF. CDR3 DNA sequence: TGTGCCATCAGTGAGGGGAGGACCACTAGCAATCAGCCCCAGCATTTT.